This TCR beta chain was sequenced for a study of T-cell reconstitution after alpha-beta-depleted transplantation in children. Overall study results and limits: One year after transplant, T-cell counts and diversity came mostly from newly produced T cells.

Unique molecular identifiers were used to barcode this TCRbeta library. TCRdb re-analysed the PCR reads in MiXCR, keeping a single row per CDR3 protein. The top ten clones hold about 19% of a sample with tens of thousands of distinct CDR3 sequences, 4.9% of them seen once. The CDR3 consists of 15 residues. V was shortened by 5 bases and J by 5 bases, with 18 bases between the two germline ends. The V gene's germline CDR1 is SEHNR and CDR2 FQNEAQ (reference sequence). This clonotype was found many times. Its matching antigen is unknown. The receptor was derived from a boy under two years old who had a stem cell transplant for acute myeloid leukemia, so the T cells may come from the graft donor. The V gene is TRBV7-9, the J gene TRBJ2-5; D is undetermined. The starting material was PBMCs, mostly from graft donor cells, obtained 180 days after TCRalphabeta/CD19-depleted stem cell transplant. The CDR3 sequence is CASSPHGEPWETQYF. CDR3 nucleotide sequence: TGTGCCAGCAGCCCGCATGGCGAACCGTGGGAGACCCAGTACTTC.